What follows are 26 T cell receptor beta chains derived from one specimen sequenced in a study of T cells in narcolepsy. Clones were read by immunoSEQ multiplex PCR, and TCRdb kept only the in-frame ones, dropping some. The sample yields about 40,000 clones, around 88% seen once. Specimen: CD45RA- memory CD4+ T cells from PBMCs. The receptor source for this set is a human donor with narcolepsy.

The chain links TRBV11-3 to TRBJ2-1; TRBD2 might be the D (5 bases). Germline V CDR1 and CDR2: SGHNT, YENEEA. The V gene lost 6 bases and the J gene lost 4 bases, with 10 bases spanning the gap. The CDR3 spans 13 residues. This chain's CDR3 is CASRGRGYNEQFF. In DNA, the CDR3 is TGTGCCAGCAGAGGTCGGGGTTACAATGAGCAGTTCTTC.

The rearrangement joins TRBV28 to TRBJ1-5; TRBD1 might be the D (5 bases). The CDR3 has 14 residues. V was cut by 11 bases and J by 9 bases, with 23 bases left in between. Germline CDR1 is MDHEN and CDR2 is SYDVKM. The CDR3 bases are TGTGCCGGACAAGGAACTGGGGACTCAAGGCCCCAGCATTTT. The encoded protein is CAGQGTGDSRPQHF.

A word on this clone: The conserved phenylalanine or tryptophan normally closing the CDR3 is absent here, so this likely arose from a read error. Because the CDR3's place on the DNA is in doubt, the DNA is left out and the CDR3 is given as listed by TCRdb. The chain is built from TRBV7-5 and TRBJ2-7; the DNA was not used to check the table's D call, TRBD1. TRBV7-5 is designated a pseudogene. Counting both end residues, the CDR3 totals 11 amino acids. CDR3 sequence reads: CARSEDRGQKS.

The gene calls are TRBV11-2 and TRBJ1-3; D not resolved. Germline V gives CDR1 SGHAT, CDR2 FQNNGV. This CDR3 has 10 amino acids. Trimming left V 5 bases short and J 4 bases short, with 0 bases between. The chain's CDR3 is CASSGNTIYF. In nucleotides, the CDR3 is TGTGCCAGCAGCGGAAACACCATATATTTT.

This chain links TRBV2 with TRBJ2-3; the D is unclear. The CDR3 is 10 residues long. Per germline, CDR1 SNHLY and CDR2 FYNNEI. The V gene lost 7 bases and the J gene lost 4 bases, with 3 bases spanning the gap. DNA for the CDR3: TGTGCCAGCAAATCAGATACGCAGTATTTT. The encoded protein is CASKSDTQYF. Full variable domain (missing parts from reference TRBV2 and TRBJ2-3): EPEVTQTPSHQVTQMGQEVILRCVPISNHLYFYWYRQILGQKVEFLVSFYNNEISEKSEIFDDQFSVERPDGSNFTLKIRSTKLEDSAMYFCASKSDTQYFGPGTRLTVL.

The chain has TRBV5-1 and TRBJ2-1; 9 positions agree with TRBD2. Germline V lookup: CDR1 SGHRS, CDR2 YFSETQ. This CDR3 spans 14 amino acids. V lost 4 bases to trimming and J lost 10 bases; unmatched junction nucleotides: 9. The DNA of the CDR3 is TGCGCCAGCAGCCGACTAGCGGAGCAGGGAGAGCAGTTCTTC. Its translation: CASSRLAEQGEQFF.

V and J are TRBV15 and TRBJ1-1, with D unresolved. CDR3 length: 14 residues. Germline V gene data show CDR1 as LNHNV and CDR2 as YYDKDF (reference sequence). Trimming pared 0 bases from V and 0 bases from J, leaving 5 bases between. The CDR3 protein is CATSRDTVNTEAFF. The DNA of the CDR3 is TGTGCCACCAGCAGAGATACGGTGAACACTGAAGCTTTCTTT. Together with reference TRBV15 and TRBJ1-1, the CDR3 gives the full variable domain: DAMVIQNPRYQVTQFGKPVTLSCSQTLNHNVMYWYQQKSSQAPKLLFHYYDKDFNNEADTPDNFQSRRPNTSFCFLDIRSPGLGDTAMYLCATSRDTVNTEAFFGQGTRLTVV.

This chain joins TRBV6-5 and TRBJ1-2; tentatively, D is TRBD1 (5 bases). CDR3 length: 13 amino acids. Deletions cut 5 bases from V and 4 bases from J, with 11 bases between. Germline V gives CDR1 MNHEY, CDR2 SVGAGI. CDR3 DNA sequence: TGTGCCAGCAGTGAAGGGGCGACCTATGGCTACACCTTC. As protein: CASSEGATYGYTF.

This rearrangement joins TRBV5-1 to TRBJ2-7, with a possible D match to TRBD1 (5 bases). The CDR3 sequence is 13 residues long. V dropped 4 bases and J dropped 6 bases, with 14 bases sitting between them. Per germline, CDR1 SGHRS and CDR2 YFSETQ. The CDR3 nucleotides are TGCGCCAGCAGCCAGCCTCAGGGCACCGAGCAGTACTTC. Translating gives CASSQPQGTEQYF.

The rearrangement links TRBV30 to TRBJ2-3, with 9 bases lining up with TRBD2. This CDR3 has 15 residues. CDR1 and CDR2 from the germline V gene are GTSNPN and SVGIG (reference sequence). Trimming cost V 3 bases and J 2 bases; bases outside gene matches: 6. The CDR3: CAWSQTSGFTDTQYF. The CDR3 DNA is TGTGCCTGGAGCCAGACTAGCGGCTTCACAGATACGCAGTATTTT.

The table lists this clone with a count of one. The V gene is TRBV4-3, the J gene TRBJ1-2; possibly TRBD1 for D (6 bases). This CDR3 contains 15 residues. Trimming shortened V by 1 base and J by 2 bases, and 11 bases separated the two germline ends. Germline lookup yields CDR1 LGHNA and CDR2 YSLEER. The CDR3 sequence: CASSQGDTQNYGYTF. CDR3 DNA sequence: TGCGCCAGCAGCCAAGGGGACACTCAGAACTATGGCTACACCTTC.

The CDR3 DNA sequence: TGTGCCAGCAGCTGGGACAGGGGATTGGATGGCTACACCTTC. It is translated as CASSWDRGLDGYTF. J is TRBJ1-2 and V is TRBV13, with TRBD1 identical over 10 bases. Germline V lookup: CDR1 PRHDT, CDR2 FYEKMQ (reference sequence). Trimming at V came to 4 bases and at J to 6 bases, leaving 5 bases not matched to a gene. This CDR3 spans 14 amino acids. The full variable domain, with the rest looked up from reference TRBV13 and TRBJ1-2, is AAGVIQSPRHLIKEKRETATLKCYPIPRHDTVYWYQQGPGQDPQFLISFYEKMQSDKGSIPDRFSAQQFSDYHSELNMSSLELGDSALYFCASSWDRGLDGYTFGSGTRLTVV.

This chain uses TRBV7-3 with TRBJ1-6; D is unresolved. The length of the CDR3 is 15 residues. V was clipped by 0 bases and J by 6 bases, with 9 bases between them. Germline CDR1 SGHTA, CDR2 FQGTGA. Written as DNA, the CDR3 is TGTGCCAGCAGCTTAACAGCGCTTCGTAATTCACCCCTCCACTTT. Amino acids: CASSLTALRNSPLHF.

This rearrangement joins TRBV19 to TRBJ1-2; TRBD1 aligns across 9 bases. J gave up 8 bases and V 7 bases, and 5 bases lay outside the gene matches. The CDR3 has 12 residues. In germline, CDR1 is LNHDA, CDR2 SQIVND (reference sequence). In DNA, the CDR3 is TGTGCCAGTACCCGGGACAGGGACGGCTACACCTTC. Amino acids: CASTRDRDGYTF.

V usage is TRBV7-2 and J usage is TRBJ2-3; 8 nucleotides align to TRBD2. The length of the CDR3 is 17 residues. CDR1 and CDR2 (germline): SGHTA, FQGNSA. The V gene end was trimmed by 0 bases and the J gene end by 6 bases; junction bases not matched to a gene: 11. CDR3 protein: CASSLAIPAGGPDTQYF. The CDR3 bases are TGTGCCAGCAGCTTAGCGATTCCGGCGGGGGGACCCGATACGCAGTATTTT.

The chain is built from TRBV11-3 and TRBJ1-2, with a weak D call TRBD1 (5 bases). This CDR3 region has 14 residues. CDR1 SGHNT and CDR2 YENEEA come from the germline V gene. The ends were cut back, 4 bases at V and 7 bases at J, with 16 bases in the middle. CDR3 residues: CASSSPPQAAGYTF. The CDR3 DNA is TGTGCCAGCAGCTCGCCCCCACAGGCAGCTGGCTACACCTTC.

The chain employs TRBV7-8 and TRBJ2-5; weak D call: TRBD2 (5 bases). CDR1 SGHVS and CDR2 FQNEAQ come from the germline V gene. Deletions cut 1 base from V and 9 bases from J, with 18 bases between. The CDR3 runs 15 residues. CDR3: CASSLVFERDKAQYF. The CDR3 nucleotides read TGTGCCAGCAGCTTAGTGTTTGAGAGGGATAAGGCCCAGTACTTC. The entire variable domain, with the rest obtained from reference TRBV7-8 and TRBJ2-5, is as follows: GAGVSQSPRYKVAKRGQDVALRCDPISGHVSLFWYQQALGQGPEFLTYFQNEAQLDKSGLPSDRFFAERPEGSVSTLKIQRTQQEDSAVYLCASSLVFERDKAQYFGPGTRLLVL.

This rearrangement joins TRBV7-8 to TRBJ2-5; 12 bases are a match to TRBD2. Unmatched junction bases numbered 7, after V lost 2 bases and J lost 3 bases. This CDR3 contains 17 residues. Per the germline V gene, CDR1 is SGHVS and CDR2 is FQNEAQ. The CDR3: CASSLPRLAGGKETQYF. Here the CDR3 DNA reads TGTGCCAGCAGCTTACCGAGGCTAGCGGGAGGGAAAGAGACCCAGTACTTC.

The chain uses TRBV6-1 and TRBJ1-2; D not certain. Trimming took 3 bases from V and 1 from J, leaving 6 bases between them. This CDR3 spans 13 amino acids. Germline V gene data show CDR1 as MNHNS and CDR2 as SASEGT. CDR3 amino acids: CASSENRNYGYTF. As DNA, the CDR3 is TGTGCCAGCAGTGAGAACCGTAACTATGGCTACACCTTC.

The V and J genes are TRBV5-4 and TRBJ1-3, with 8 positions matching TRBD1. After removal of 4 bases from V and 5 bases from J, the junction contained 11 bases not matched to a gene. Germline CDR1 and CDR2: SGHNT and YYREEE (reference sequence). The CDR3 loop spans 16 amino acids. The CDR3 sequence is CASSRVGTGSRNTIYF. The CDR3 nucleotides read TGTGCCAGCAGCCGTGTCGGGACAGGTTCACGAAACACCATATATTTT.

The rearrangement joins TRBV13 to TRBJ2-7; D is perhaps TRBD2 (6 bases). Germline V gives CDR1 PRHDT, CDR2 FYEKMQ (reference sequence). The V and J ends lost 5 bases and 6 bases respectively, with 17 bases between them. This CDR3 contains 14 residues. CDR3 sequence (DNA): TGTGCCAGCAGCGGATTTAAGGGACTCGGCGAGCAGTACTTC. This gives the protein CASSGFKGLGEQYF. The whole variable domain, remainder taken from reference TRBV13 and TRBJ2-7, is AAGVIQSPRHLIKEKRETATLKCYPIPRHDTVYWYQQGPGQDPQFLISFYEKMQSDKGSIPDRFSAQQFSDYHSELNMSSLELGDSALYFCASSGFKGLGEQYFGPGTRLTVT.

The chain has TRBV6-6 and TRBJ2-7; D unresolved. The V end lost 0 bases, the J end lost 5 bases, and 11 bases lay between the germline ends. Per the germline V gene, CDR1 is MNHNY and CDR2 is SVGAGI (reference sequence). The CDR3 covers 14 residues. DNA for the CDR3: TGTGCCAGCAGTTACTCGATACAGTATCACGAGCAGTACTTC. Its translation: CASSYSIQYHEQYF.

The chain joins TRBV4-2 to TRBJ2-1; the match to TRBD1 covers 10 bases. This CDR3 contains 16 residues. V gave up 0 bases and J gave up 9 bases; unmatched junction bases: 8. In germline, CDR1 is LGHNA, CDR2 YNFKEQ. DNA for the CDR3: TGTGCCAGCAGCCAAGATTGGGACAGGGGATTAGGTGAGCAGTTCTTC. This encodes CASSQDWDRGLGEQFF.

The chain employs TRBV2 and TRBJ1-2; 7 nucleotides agree with TRBD1. Germline CDR1 SNHLY, CDR2 FYNNEI. The CDR3 sequence is 21 residues long. Trimming cost V 2 bases and J 4 bases; bases outside gene matches: 25. CDR3 loop: CASSESLAGGLGASLSYGYTF. In DNA form, the CDR3 reads TGTGCCAGCAGTGAATCGTTGGCAGGGGGATTAGGGGCCTCCTTGAGCTATGGCTACACCTTC.

As concerns this clone: The junction does not match germline at one end; this may be a read error. J is TRBJ2-5 and V is TRBV7-7; 12 nucleotides line up with TRBD2. In germline, CDR1 is SSHAT, CDR2 FNYEAQ (reference sequence). This CDR3 comprises 15 residues. This CDR3 is CASSKLAGGQETQYF. The CDR3 coding sequence is TGTGCTAGCAGCAAACTAGCGGGGGGACAAGAGACCCAGTACTTC.

The rearrangement links TRBV6-4 to TRBJ1-6; TRBD1 matches at 7 bases. V shed 5 bases, J shed 3 bases, and the junction held 1 base outside the gene matches. The germline V gene has CDR1 MRHNA and CDR2 SNTAGT. The CDR3 runs to 14 residues. The CDR3 is CASSRDSYNSPLHF. Here the CDR3 DNA reads TGTGCCAGCAGTCGGGACAGCTATAATTCACCCCTCCACTTT.